This TCR beta chain stems from a study of metastatic and nonmetastatic thyroid tumors. Across the whole study: Samples came from malignant and benign thyroid patients, and repertoires were compared across blood and tumor or nodule tissue. Whole-study results and caveats: It was reportedly found that TCR beta diversity was significantly higher in malignant thyroid tumors than in benign nodules, a difference seen in both blood and tumor samples.

Before thyroid surgery, none of the patients had received any treatment. The CDR3 is 15 residues long. Germline V CDR1 and CDR2: SGHTA, FQGNSA. This clone was detected many times. What it binds is unknown. It may be a read error: a sequence one base away is much more abundant. Distinct nucleotide sequences in the sample also encode this CDR3. In the original analysis: Differences in CDR3 between clinicopathological groups were drawn on to build a classifier intended to discriminate distant-metastatic papillary thyroid cancer patients. TCRdb reanalyzed the PCR reads with MiXCR. The V and J calls were not made by the authors but by TCRdb's processing. This sample carries 43,000 or so clones, less than 5% of them seen once, and the ten largest clones take over 9%.

Sequencing was carried out using blood. The receptor comes from a female donor with papillary thyroid cancer or a benign thyroid nodule (not recorded which). Some clones in this sample may be carry-over from other donors' samples. The chain recombines TRBV7-2 with TRBJ2-3; the D gene is possibly TRBD2 (5 bases). CDR3 in amino acids: CASSLDSSSTDTQYF. As DNA, the CDR3 is TGTGCCAGCAGCTTAGACAGCTCTAGCACAGATACGCAGTACTTT.